The clone carrying this T cell receptor beta chain was found a few times. Its cognate antigen is unknown. The isolated RNA, all of it, was reverse transcribed, so expressed TCRB transcripts were what got sequenced. Sequenced by immunoSEQ multiplex PCR; TCRdb stores in-frame clones only, minus some. Seen here are a few hundred thousand clones, 11% observed once, and the top ten hold 1% to 1.5%. This entry belongs to a study of beta chain features in type 1 diabetes. Whole-study findings and limits: Compared to healthy donors, patients appeared to have naive, central memory and Treg TCRB repertoires that were more alike.

V was pared by 1 base and J by 10 bases, with 8 bases between. Germline values: CDR1 SGHTA, CDR2 FQGNSA. CDR3 length equals 12 residues. The source material was central memory CD4+ T cells from blood. This chain links TRBV7-2 with TRBJ2-1; D is ambiguous. The clonotype comes from a man between 18 and 29 years old in good health. The CDR3 loop is CASSLDLSEQFF. In DNA, the CDR3 is TGTGCCAGCAGCTTAGATCTCAGCGAGCAGTTCTTC.